Listed below are T cell receptor beta chains from one sample, sequenced in a study of blood T cell repertoires in COVID-19. Sequencing was performed with immunoSEQ multiplex PCR; in TCRdb, only in-frame clones are kept and a portion is missing. This sample has about 250,000 clones; 88% occur once, and the top ten carry approximately 0.8%. The specimen was peripheral blood. All receptors derive from a woman aged 25 to 39 with acute or convalescent COVID-19. The CDR3 runs from the conserved cysteine through the conserved F or W. D genes are given only for firm matches. Only some rows state a clone size, as once, few, many or a class for expanded clones.

v_call	clone_size	j_call	d_call	cdr3_aa	cdr3_nt
TRBV5-8	NA	TRBJ2-4	NA	CASSRRENIQYF	TGTGCCAGCAGCCGCAGGGAAAACATTCAGTACTTC
TRBV4-3	NA	TRBJ2-2	TRBD2	CASSRLAGNTGELFF	TGCGCCAGCAGCCGACTAGCGGGTAACACCGGGGAGCTGTTTTTT
TRBV7-9	NA	TRBJ1-3	TRBD1	CASIPGQSLSGNTIYF	TGTGCCAGCATTCCGGGACAGAGTCTCTCTGGAAACACCATATATTTT
TRBV30	NA	TRBJ2-3	TRBD2	CAGGREDAHYTQYF	TGTGCTGGGGGGCGGGAGGACGCACACTATACGCAGTATTTT
TRBV6-6	few	TRBJ1-1	NA	CASTHGGLTEAFF	TGTGCCAGCACTCACGGGGGGTTGACTGAAGCTTTCTTT
TRBV7-2	NA	TRBJ1-2	TRBD1	CASSLAQGAYGYTF	TGTGCCAGCAGCTTAGCGCAGGGGGCCTATGGCTACACCTTC
TRBV11-3	few	TRBJ1-6	NA	CASSPTGYNSPLHF	TGTGCCAGCAGCCCTACAGGCTATAATTCACCCCTCCACTTT
TRBV10-3	NA	TRBJ2-7	TRBD1	CATQGADRPYEQYF	TGTGCCACACAGGGGGCGGATCGTCCCTACGAGCAGTACTTC
TRBV11-2	NA	TRBJ1-1	TRBD1	CASSRDRGGNTEAFF	TGTGCCAGCAGCCGGGACAGGGGCGGGAACACTGAAGCTTTCTTT
TRBV9	once	TRBJ2-2	TRBD2	CASSSLLGLYATGELFF	TGTGCCAGCAGCTCCCTATTGGGACTATACGCCACCGGGGAGCTGTTTTTT
TRBV18	NA	TRBJ2-1	TRBD1	CASSLGQGDEQFF	TGTGCCAGCTCACTGGGACAGGGTGATGAGCAGTTCTTC
TRBV27	NA	TRBJ1-5	TRBD1	CASSPGQETHLSNQPQHF	TGTGCCAGCAGTCCAGGACAGGAAACGCATCTCAGCAATCAGCCCCAGCATTTT
TRBV5-1	once	TRBJ2-1	TRBD2	CASSRLGFGGRAPNEQFF	TGCGCCAGCAGCCGACTGGGTTTCGGCGGGAGGGCCCCGAATGAGCAGTTCTTC
TRBV6-2/TRBV6-3	NA	TRBJ1-3	NA	CASSYWTESSGNTIYF	TGTGCCAGCAGTTACTGGACAGAATCCTCTGGAAACACCATATATTTT
TRBV19	NA	TRBJ1-1	NA	CASSIAPRGIPEAFF	TGTGCCAGTAGTATAGCTCCCAGGGGAATCCCTGAAGCTTTCTTT
TRBV24-1	NA	TRBJ2-2	TRBD2	CATSDLAGGPGNTGELFF	TGTGCCACCAGTGACCTAGCGGGAGGGCCTGGGAACACCGGGGAGCTGTTTTTT
TRBV19	few	TRBJ1-6	NA	CASSPLGQGNSPLHF	TGTGCCAGTAGTCCCCTGGGCCAGGGCAATTCACCCCTCCACTTT
TRBV19	NA	TRBJ2-3	TRBD2	CASSILAGGSTDTQYF	TGTGCCAGTAGTATCCTGGCGGGAGGAAGCACAGATACGCAGTATTTT
TRBV2	NA	TRBJ2-1	NA	CASSEVALYNEQFF	TGTGCCAGCAGTGAAGTAGCGCTCTACAATGAGCAGTTCTTC
TRBV14	NA	TRBJ1-2	NA	CASSQDRVGRADYGYTF	TGTGCCAGCAGCCAAGATCGCGTTGGCAGGGCGGACTATGGCTACACCTTC
TRBV7-2	NA	TRBJ1-1	NA	CASSSQRGRDTEAFF	TGTGCCAGCAGCTCCCAACGGGGGAGGGACACTGAAGCTTTCTTT
TRBV29-1	NA	TRBJ2-7	TRBD2	CSAAQISGRAAYEQYF	TGCAGCGCTGCACAAATTAGCGGGAGGGCGGCCTACGAGCAGTACTTC
TRBV7-2	NA	TRBJ2-5	NA	CASSATGTQYF	TGTGCCAGCAGCGCTACAGGGACCCAGTACTTC
TRBV29-1	NA	TRBJ1-1	NA	CSVEFRPDRENTEAFF	TGCAGCGTTGAATTTCGACCTGACAGAGAAAACACTGAAGCTTTCTTT
TRBV14	NA	TRBJ2-5	TRBD2	CASSQRLAGGLGGTQYF	TGTGCCAGCAGCCAACGACTAGCGGGAGGCCTCGGGGGGACCCAGTACTTC
TRBV19	NA	TRBJ2-1	TRBD2	CASSMGLAGVLGDEQFF	TGTGCCAGTAGTATGGGCCTAGCGGGAGTTTTGGGGGATGAGCAGTTCTTC
TRBV9	NA	TRBJ1-3	NA	CASSVGGRGNTIYF	TGTGCCAGCAGCGTCGGGGGGCGAGGAAACACCATATATTTT
TRBV18	once	TRBJ1-1	TRBD1	CASSPRTGDTEAFF	TGTGCCAGCTCACCTCGGACAGGGGATACTGAAGCTTTCTTT
TRBV7-3	NA	TRBJ2-1	TRBD1	CASSLRQGAVNEQFF	TGTGCCAGCAGCTTACGTCAGGGGGCGGTCAATGAGCAGTTCTTC
TRBV12-5	NA	TRBJ2-3	NA	CASGPTRDTQYF	TGTGCTAGTGGGCCCACGCGCGATACGCAGTATTTT
TRBV30	few	TRBJ2-7	TRBD2	CAWGRASGRGYEQYF	TGTGCCTGGGGCCGAGCTAGCGGGAGGGGCTACGAGCAGTACTTC
TRBV30	NA	TRBJ1-6	NA	CAWSRTLSPLHF	TGTGCCTGGAGTCGGACTCTATCACCCCTCCACTTT
TRBV12-5	NA	TRBJ1-3	NA	CASGEQGSGNTIYF	TGTGCTAGTGGGGAACAGGGTTCCGGAAACACCATATATTTT
TRBV5-5	NA	TRBJ2-7	TRBD2	CASSPDGLAGELYF	TGTGCCAGCAGCCCGGACGGACTAGCGGGGGAGTTGTACTTC
TRBV28	NA	TRBJ1-1	NA	CASSPVNTEAFF	TGTGCCAGCAGTCCGGTGAACACTGAAGCTTTCTTT
TRBV6-1	few	TRBJ1-5	TRBD1	CASSEAQGYHQPQHF	TGTGCCAGCAGTGAAGCACAGGGGTACCATCAGCCCCAGCATTTT
TRBV29-1	NA	TRBJ2-5	TRBD1	CSTRDSQETQYF	TGCAGCACCAGGGACAGCCAAGAGACCCAGTACTTC
TRBV6-6	NA	TRBJ2-1	TRBD2	CASYMGLASNEQFF	TGTGCCAGTTACATGGGACTAGCGAGCAATGAGCAGTTCTTC
TRBV29-1	NA	TRBJ2-7	TRBD1	CSVAGQGSYEQYF	TGCAGCGTTGCTGGACAGGGTTCCTACGAGCAGTACTTC
TRBV11-3	NA	TRBJ2-5	TRBD2	CASSPGLAGMETQYF	TGTGCCAGCAGCCCCGGACTAGCGGGAATGGAGACCCAGTACTTC
TRBV7-9	once	TRBJ2-1	TRBD2	CASSLAGAREGLIGEQFF	TGTGCCAGCAGCTTAGCTGGCGCCCGGGAGGGCCTTATCGGTGAGCAGTTCTTC
TRBV7-9	NA	TRBJ1-2	NA	CASSRSPGGGSYGYTF	TGTGCCAGCAGCAGGTCACCCGGCGGGGGCAGCTATGGCTACACCTTC